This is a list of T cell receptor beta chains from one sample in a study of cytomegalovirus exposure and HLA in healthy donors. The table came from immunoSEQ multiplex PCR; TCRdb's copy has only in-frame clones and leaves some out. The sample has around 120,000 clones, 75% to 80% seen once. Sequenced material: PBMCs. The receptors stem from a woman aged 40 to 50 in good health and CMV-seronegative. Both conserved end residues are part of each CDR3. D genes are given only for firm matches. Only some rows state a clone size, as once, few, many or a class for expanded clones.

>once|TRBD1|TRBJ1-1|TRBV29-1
CSVGGPGTGASTEAFF
TGCAGCGTTGGGGGTCCCGGGACAGGGGCCAGCACTGAAGCTTTCTTT
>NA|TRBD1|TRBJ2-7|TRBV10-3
CAISGRQGTYEQYF
TGTGCCATCAGTGGAAGACAGGGAACCTACGAGCAGTACTTC
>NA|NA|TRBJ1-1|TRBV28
CASIGAAAQNTEAFF
TGTGCCAGCATCGGAGCGGCAGCTCAGAACACTGAAGCTTTCTTT
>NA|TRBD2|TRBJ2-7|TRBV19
CASSIQREAYEQYF
TGTGCCAGTAGTATACAGCGGGAGGCTTACGAGCAGTACTTC
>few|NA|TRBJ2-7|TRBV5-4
CASSWVGAGEPGEQYF
TGTGCCAGCAGCTGGGTCGGGGCAGGGGAGCCGGGAGAGCAGTACTTC
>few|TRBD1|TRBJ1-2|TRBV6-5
CASSLVQGANGYTF
TGTGCCAGCAGTCTAGTCCAGGGGGCGAACGGCTACACCTTC
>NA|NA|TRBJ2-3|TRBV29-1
CSVRRGGTDTQYF
TGCAGCGTCCGTAGGGGCGGCACAGATACGCAGTATTTT
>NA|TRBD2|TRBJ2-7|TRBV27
CATFPLLAGVGEQYF
TGTGCCACCTTCCCCCTTCTGGCGGGAGTGGGTGAGCAGTACTTC
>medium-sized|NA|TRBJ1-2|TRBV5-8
CASSFGAVSNYGYTF
TGTGCCAGCAGCTTTGGAGCGGTTTCTAACTATGGCTACACCTTC
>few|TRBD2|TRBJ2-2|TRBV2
CASSPTGLAGGGGELFF
TGTGCCAGCAGCCCCACGGGACTAGCGGGAGGGGGCGGGGAGCTGTTTTTT
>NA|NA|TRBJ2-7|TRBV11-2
CASSLEAGSEQYF
TGTGCCAGCAGCTTAGAGGCTGGTTCCGAGCAGTACTTC
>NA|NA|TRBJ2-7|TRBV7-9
CSSSPQGGNEQYF
TGTTCCAGCAGCCCCCAGGGGGGAAACGAGCAGTACTTC
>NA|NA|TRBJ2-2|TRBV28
CASSSGTGELFF
TGTGCCAGCAGTTCCGGCACCGGGGAGCTGTTTTTT
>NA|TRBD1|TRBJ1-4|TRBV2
CASRGQGVANEKLFF
TGTGCCAGCAGGGGACAGGGGGTAGCTAATGAAAAACTGTTTTTT
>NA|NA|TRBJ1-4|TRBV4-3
CASSQDIAGDKLFF
TGCGCCAGCAGCCAAGATATCGCGGGGGACAAACTGTTTTTT
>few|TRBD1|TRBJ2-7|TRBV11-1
CASSSQGARSYEQYF
TGTGCCAGCAGCTCACAGGGGGCGAGGTCCTACGAGCAGTACTTC
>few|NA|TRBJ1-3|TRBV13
CASRMAHRLPSTIYF
TGTGCCAGCAGAATGGCCCACAGGCTCCCTAGCACCATATATTTT